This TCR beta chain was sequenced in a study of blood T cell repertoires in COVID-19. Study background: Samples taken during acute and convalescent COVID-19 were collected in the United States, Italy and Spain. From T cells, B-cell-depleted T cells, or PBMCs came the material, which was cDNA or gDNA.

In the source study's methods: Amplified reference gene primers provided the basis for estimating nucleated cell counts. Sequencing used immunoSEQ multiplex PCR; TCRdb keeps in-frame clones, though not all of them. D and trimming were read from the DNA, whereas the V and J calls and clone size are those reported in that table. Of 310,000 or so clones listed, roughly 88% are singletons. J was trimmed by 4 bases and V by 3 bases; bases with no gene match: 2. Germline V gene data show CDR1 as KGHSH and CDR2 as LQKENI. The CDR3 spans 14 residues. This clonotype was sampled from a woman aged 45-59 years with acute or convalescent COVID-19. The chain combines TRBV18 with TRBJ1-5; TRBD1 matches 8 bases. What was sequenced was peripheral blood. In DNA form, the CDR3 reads TGTGCCAGCTCACCGACAGGGGCGAATCAGCCCCAGCATTTT. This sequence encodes CASSPTGANQPQHF.